Presented here are 17 T cell receptor beta chains from one specimen sequenced in a study of blood T cells in healthy people across ages. A sample-barcoded 5' primer and a J-beta primer mix were used in a second PCR of roughly 7 to 11 cycles. Via MiXCR, TCRdb re-called the 5' RACE reads, giving one row per CDR3 protein. Among 500,000 to 650,000 distinct CDR3 sequences listed, about 29% were seen once. These same data were also listed under a study on T cells of mothers and their children.

Sequencing input: blood. Source of these receptors: a boy between 2 and 10 years old in good health.

The chain has TRBV3-1 and TRBJ1-3, with unresolved D. V was pared by 1 base and J by 2 bases, with 12 bases between. Looked up from germline, CDR1 is LGHDT and CDR2 is YNNKEL (reference sequence). There are 16 residues in the CDR3. The CDR3 reads CASSQGAPRAGNTIYF. The CDR3 DNA reads TGTGCCAGCAGCCAAGGGGCCCCCCGAGCTGGAAACACCATATATTTT.

Here the CDR3 reads CASPIWAGLAKNIQYF. The CDR3, as DNA: TGTGCCAGTCCTATATGGGCGGGACTAGCCAAAAACATTCAGTACTTC. This rearrangement joins TRBV7-2 to TRBJ2-4, with a weak D call TRBD2 (6 bases). V lost 9 bases, J lost 0 bases, and 18 bases lay in between. The CDR3 contains 16 residues. Germline V gives CDR1 SGHTA, CDR2 FQGNSA.

This rearrangement joins TRBV25-1 to TRBJ2-5; weak D call: TRBD1 (5 bases). V shed 2 bases and J shed 6 bases, with 13 bases lying between them. The CDR3 has 14 amino acids. Germline CDR1 is MGHDK and CDR2 is SYGVNS. DNA of the CDR3: TGTGCCAGCAGTGAACCCAGGGTCGGAAAGACCCAGTACTTC. As protein: CASSEPRVGKTQYF.

This chain connects TRBV7-2 to TRBJ2-5; tentatively, D is TRBD2 (5 bases). The CDR3 totals 14 residues. The germline V gene has CDR1 SGHTA and CDR2 FQGNSA. V lost 5 bases and J 1 base, leaving 11 bases between the germline ends. CDR3: CASSRTLSQETQYF. CDR3 in DNA: TGTGCCAGCAGCCGGACTCTTTCCCAAGAGACCCAGTACTTC.

This clonotype was found a few times. The rearrangement links TRBV15 to TRBJ2-7; 7 nucleotides match TRBD1. This CDR3 is built from 15 residues. Germline V CDR1 and CDR2: LNHNV, YYDKDF (reference sequence). The trim removed 2 bases at V and 2 bases at J, leaving 6 bases unmatched. The DNA of the CDR3 is TGTGCCACCAGCAGACCCGGGACAGACGCCTACGAGCAGTACTTC. Residues: CATSRPGTDAYEQYF. Supplemented by reference TRBV15 and TRBJ2-7, the full variable domain reads DAMVIQNPRYQVTQFGKPVTLSCSQTLNHNVMYWYQQKSSQAPKLLFHYYDKDFNNEADTPDNFQSRRPNTSFCFLDIRSPGLGDTAMYLCATSRPGTDAYEQYFGPGTRLTVT.

The chain uses TRBV5-1 and TRBJ1-5, with 7 positions matching TRBD1. The CDR3 is 18 amino acids. The V and J ends lost 4 bases and 0 bases, in that order; junction bases with no gene match: 13. Looked up from germline, CDR1 is SGHRS and CDR2 is YFSETQ. The CDR3 loop is CASSHPGQNTYSNQPQHF. CDR3 sequence (DNA): TGCGCCAGCAGCCATCCGGGACAGAACACTTATAGCAATCAGCCCCAGCATTTT.

This clonotype was counted only a few times. The rearrangement joins TRBV27 to TRBJ2-3, with 7 bases identical to TRBD2. With 0 bases clipped from V and 3 bases from J, the junction kept 6 bases outside the gene matches. CDR3 length equals 16 residues. CDR1 and CDR2 (germline): MNHEY, SMNVEV (reference sequence). The CDR3 DNA reads as TGTGCCAGCAGTTTATCGCGGGGGATCGCAACAGATACGCAGTATTTT. This translates into CASSLSRGIATDTQYF.

This clonotype was counted only a few times. The rearrangement joins TRBV24-1 to TRBJ2-7; 8 positions agree with TRBD1. J gave up 2 bases and V 4 bases, and 6 bases lay outside the gene matches. Per germline, CDR1 KGHDR and CDR2 SFDVKD. The CDR3 totals 15 residues. As DNA, the CDR3 is TGTGCCACCAGTGAGCCGCAGGGGGCCGCCTACGAGCAGTACTTC. It specifies CATSEPQGAAYEQYF.

This clonotype was detected a few times. This chain joins TRBV27 and TRBJ2-3; TRBD2 is a possible D gene (5 bases). CDR3 length: 15 amino acids. The V end lost 0 bases, the J end lost 3 bases, and 10 bases lay between the germline ends. In germline, CDR1 is MNHEY, CDR2 SMNVEV (reference sequence). The CDR3, as DNA: TGTGCCAGCAGTTTATCGACTCGAGGGACAGATACGCAGTATTTT. It is translated as CASSLSTRGTDTQYF.

This clonotype was observed a few times. This chain links TRBV2 with TRBJ2-2; 7 bases map to TRBD2. The CDR3 consists of 16 residues. The J segment lost 5 bases and the V segment lost 2 bases, leaving 8 bases of the junction unmatched. CDR1 is SNHLY, CDR2 FYNNEI, per germline. This chain's CDR3 is CASSEFGRPLTGELFF. DNA of the CDR3: TGTGCCAGCAGTGAATTCGGGAGGCCGCTTACCGGGGAGCTGTTTTTT.

This clonotype has a handful of counts. The chain links TRBV29-1 to TRBJ2-5, with 13 bases that match TRBD2. The CDR3 covers 14 residues. V was clipped by 7 bases and J by 2 bases; unmatched bases: 4. Germline V gene lookup returns CDR1 SQVTM and CDR2 ANQGSEA. CDR3 residues: CSGILAGGQETQYF. CDR3 nucleotides: TGCAGCGGAATACTAGCGGGGGGGCAAGAGACCCAGTACTTC.

The genes are TRBV6-1 and TRBJ2-2; D possibly corresponds to TRBD2 (5 bases). This CDR3 contains 13 residues. Trimming cost V 3 bases and J 5 bases, with 7 bases left between them. Germline lookup yields CDR1 MNHNS and CDR2 SASEGT. CDR3 residues: CASSDRETGELFF. DNA for the CDR3: TGTGCCAGCAGTGACCGGGAAACCGGGGAGCTGTTTTTT.

The chain is built from TRBV19 and TRBJ1-4; maybe TRBD1 (5 bases). The CDR3 runs to 18 residues. Germline V gene data show CDR1 as LNHDA and CDR2 as SQIVND (reference sequence). V lost 4 bases to trimming and J lost 7 bases, with 25 bases between them. The CDR3 protein is CASSKPRGGTGELEKLFF. CDR3 in DNA: TGTGCCAGTAGTAAGCCCCGGGGTGGAACAGGAGAACTTGAAAAACTGTTTTTT.

This clonotype was observed a few times. V gene TRBV30 combines with J gene TRBJ2-7; 8 bases are a match to TRBD2. CDR3 length: 13 amino acids. With V trimmed by 1 base and J by 6 bases, 5 bases remained unmatched. The germline V gene encodes CDR1 GTSNPN and CDR2 SVGIG (reference sequence). CDR3 residues: CAWSGLALCEQYF. Here the CDR3 DNA reads TGTGCCTGGAGTGGACTAGCGCTCTGCGAGCAGTACTTC.

The J gene is TRBJ2-1, the V gene TRBV20-1; D might be TRBD1 or TRBD2, each matching 5 bases. The CDR3 covers 14 residues. The germline V and J ends were trimmed by 3 bases and 6 bases, with 15 bases remaining between them. Germline CDR1 reads DFQATT; CDR2 reads SNEGSKA (reference sequence). Here the CDR3 reads CSASRDPASNEQFF. The CDR3 DNA is TGCAGTGCTAGCCGGGACCCCGCATCCAATGAGCAGTTCTTC.

CDR3 bases: TGTGCCAGCAGCACCGGGACAGAGATGGACAATGAGCAGTTCTTC. Encoded protein: CASSTGTEMDNEQFF. The chain joins TRBV12-3 or TRBV12-4 to TRBJ2-1, with 7 bases lining up with TRBD1. The CDR3 consists of 15 residues. After removal of 6 bases from V and 5 bases from J, the junction contained 10 bases not matched to a gene.

This chain links TRBV6-5 with TRBJ1-1; possible D gene TRBD1, 5 bases. The CDR3 totals 14 residues. The V gene lost 0 bases and the J gene lost 4 bases, with 9 bases spanning the gap. Looked up from germline, CDR1 is MNHEY and CDR2 is SVGAGI. This chain's CDR3 is CASSYSDRTTEAFF. In nucleotides, the CDR3 is TGTGCCAGCAGTTACTCTGACAGAACCACTGAAGCTTTCTTT.